This TCR beta chain was sequenced during a study of blood T cell repertoires in COVID-19. Study at large: Collection of acute and convalescent COVID-19 samples took place in the United States, Italy and Spain. PBMCs, B-cell-depleted T cells, or T cells provided the cDNA or gDNA that made up the material.

Authors' data handling: Estimates of nucleated cell counts were drawn from the amplification of reference gene primers. The data were produced by immunoSEQ multiplex PCR, yet TCRdb's version contains in-frame clones alone and is incomplete. The V and J calls and clone size come from that table; D and trimming were worked out from the DNA. The sample includes over 95,000 clones, roughly 89% of them seen just once. CDR3 size: 14 residues. Germline lookup yields CDR1 SGDLS and CDR2 YYNGEE. After removal of 2 bases from V and 5 bases from J, the junction contained 1 base not matched to a gene. This chain links TRBV9 with TRBJ1-5; 10 bases are shared with TRBD1. The sequence came from a human donor with acute or convalescent COVID-19. The donor label of this sample is uncertain. Sequences were obtained from peripheral blood. CDR3 loop: CASSVDRGDQPQHF. In DNA form, the CDR3 reads TGTGCCAGCAGCGTGGACAGGGGGGATCAGCCCCAGCATTTT. The full variable domain, rest sourced from reference TRBV9 and TRBJ1-5, is DSGVTQTPKHLITATGQRVTLRCSPRSGDLSVYWYQQSLDQGLQFLIQYYNGEERAKGNILERFSAQQFPDLHSELNLSSLELGDSALYFCASSVDRGDQPQHFGDGTRLSIL.